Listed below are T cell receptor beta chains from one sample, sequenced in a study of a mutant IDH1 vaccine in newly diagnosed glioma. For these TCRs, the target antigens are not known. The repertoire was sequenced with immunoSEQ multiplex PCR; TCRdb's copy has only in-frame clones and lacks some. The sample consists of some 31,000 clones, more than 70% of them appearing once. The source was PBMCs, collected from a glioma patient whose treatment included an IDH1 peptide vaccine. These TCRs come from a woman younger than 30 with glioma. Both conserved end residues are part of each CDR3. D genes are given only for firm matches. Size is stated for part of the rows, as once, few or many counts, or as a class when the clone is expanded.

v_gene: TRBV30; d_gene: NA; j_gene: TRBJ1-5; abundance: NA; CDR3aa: CAWRRGSNQPQHF; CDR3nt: TGTGCCTGGAGGCGGGGGAGCAATCAGCCCCAGCATTTT
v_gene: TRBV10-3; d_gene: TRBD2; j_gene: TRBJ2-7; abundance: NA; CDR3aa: CAIRPGLEAYEQYF; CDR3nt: TGTGCCATCAGACCGGGACTAGAAGCCTACGAGCAGTACTTC
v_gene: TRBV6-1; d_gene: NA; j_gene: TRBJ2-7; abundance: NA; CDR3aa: CASSGTFGIEQYF; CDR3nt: TGTGCCAGCAGCGGGACCTTCGGGATCGAGCAGTACTTC
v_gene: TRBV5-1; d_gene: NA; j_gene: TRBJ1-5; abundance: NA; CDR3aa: CASSFVRAPKQPQHF; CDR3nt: TGCGCCAGCAGCTTCGTTCGAGCCCCAAAACAGCCCCAGCATTTT
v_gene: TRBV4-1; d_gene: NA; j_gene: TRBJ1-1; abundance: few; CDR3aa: CASSATGNTEAFF; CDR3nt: TGCGCCAGCAGCGCGACAGGGAACACTGAAGCTTTCTTT
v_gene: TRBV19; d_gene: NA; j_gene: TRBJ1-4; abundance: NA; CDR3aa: CASSIRRQLNEKLFF; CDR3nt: TGTGCCAGTAGTATTCGGCGACAGCTTAATGAAAAACTGTTTTTT
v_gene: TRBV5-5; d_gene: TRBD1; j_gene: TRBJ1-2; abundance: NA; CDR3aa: CASSLAGTAYGYTF; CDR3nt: TGTGCCAGCAGCTTGGCCGGGACAGCATATGGCTACACCTTC
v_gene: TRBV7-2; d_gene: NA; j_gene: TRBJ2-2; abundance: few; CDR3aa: CASGGQNTGELFF; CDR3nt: TGTGCCAGCGGGGGACAAAACACCGGGGAGCTGTTTTTT
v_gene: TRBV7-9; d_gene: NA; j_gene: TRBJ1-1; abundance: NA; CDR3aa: CASSLGQATEAFF; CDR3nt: TGTGCCAGCAGCTTAGGACAGGCCACTGAAGCTTTCTTT
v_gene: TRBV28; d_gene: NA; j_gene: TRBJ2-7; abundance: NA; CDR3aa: CASSLLGVSYEQYF; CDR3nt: TGTGCCAGCAGTTTATTAGGCGTCTCCTACGAGCAGTACTTC
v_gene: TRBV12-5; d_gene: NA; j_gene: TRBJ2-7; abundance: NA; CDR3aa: CASGLGSYEQYF; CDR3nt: TGTGCTAGTGGTTTGGGAAGCTACGAGCAGTACTTC
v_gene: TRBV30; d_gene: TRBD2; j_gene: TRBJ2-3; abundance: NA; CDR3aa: CAWSVSGNTITQYF; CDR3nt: TGTGCCTGGAGTGTAAGCGGGAATACGATTACGCAGTATTTT